This T cell receptor beta chain derives from a study of T cell repertoires in cytomegalovirus infection. Study-wide context: In public TCR beta signatures, there were indications of both CMV infection and matching HLA type.

As to this clonotype: Its antigen is currently unknown.

Study results and limitations: Identification of carriers of CMV plus the relevant HLA was performed using cumulative public TCR beta family frequency. HLA-C-restricted, CMV-specific TCR beta clonotypes were dominant ex vivo.

Germline V gene data show CDR1 as DFQATT and CDR2 as SNEGSKA (reference sequence). V lost 5 bases, J lost 0 bases, and 10 bases lay in between. This CDR3 contains 14 residues. A single record per CDR3 protein comes from TCRdb applying MiXCR to the reads. There are 400,000 to 550,000 distinct CDR3 sequences in the sample; 11% occur only once, and 10% to 13% lies in the top ten. The sequence came from a human donor in good health (CMV status not recorded). Some clones in this sample may be carry-over from other donors' samples. Material for sequencing was PBMCs. The chain recombines TRBV20-1 with TRBJ1-4; no firm D call. CDR3 protein: CSAPPGATNEKLFF. CDR3 in DNA: TGCAGTGCTCCCCCAGGAGCAACTAATGAAAAACTGTTTTTT.